This T cell receptor (beta chain) was documented in a study of cytomegalovirus exposure and HLA in healthy donors. The PCR had 60 Vbeta and 13 Jbeta primers. Only in-frame clones appear in the TCRdb table, and some are missing; sequencing was by immunoSEQ multiplex PCR. Of about 120,000 clones in the sample, around 82% were seen once. Findings and limits, study-wide: The study flagged around 160 TCR beta chains as cytomegalovirus-associated.

This CDR3 region has 14 residues. The V gene end was trimmed by 7 bases and the J gene end by 2 bases; junction bases not matched to a gene: 4. The V gene's germline CDR1 is MNHEY and CDR2 SVGAGI. About this clone itself: As yet, its antigen is unknown.

The TCR originated in a middle-aged woman in good health and CMV-seropositive. The sample comprised PBMCs. This rearrangement joins TRBV6-5 to TRBJ2-2, with 7 positions matching TRBD1. CDR3 protein: CASKRQGNTGELFF. In nucleotides, the CDR3 is TGTGCCAGCAAACGACAGGGCAACACCGGGGAGCTGTTTTTT.